The 27 T cell receptor beta chains reported below all come from one sample, sequenced in a study of tissue T cells after allogeneic stem cell transplantation. TCRdb's copy holds only in-frame clones and misses some; the assay was immunoSEQ multiplex PCR. The data contain tens of thousands of clones, approximately 85% of them seen just once; the ten biggest clones take up under 4.5%. Sequencing used blood, obtained before transplantation. The receptors here all came from a woman aged 18-50 years who later had graft-versus-host disease after an allogeneic stem cell transplant.

The chain links TRBV3-1 (or the pseudogene TRBV3-2) to TRBJ1-5; 8 positions agree with TRBD1. Unmatched junction bases numbered 8, after V lost 3 bases and J lost 4 bases. The CDR3 runs 16 residues. Germline assignment: CDR1 LGHDT and CDR2 YNNKEL (reference sequence). The CDR3 coding sequence is TGTGCCAGCAGCCACAACTCAGGGGGCGGGAATCAGCCCCAGCATTTT. Amino acid sequence: CASSHNSGGGNQPQHF.

This clone turned up a few times. The gene calls are TRBV28 and TRBJ1-1; a weak D match, TRBD1 (5 bases). This CDR3 comprises 13 residues. V was trimmed by 2 bases and J by 6 bases, leaving 10 bases between them. Germline assignment: CDR1 MDHEN and CDR2 SYDVKM. CDR3 loop: CASSLSRGSEAFF. Written as DNA, the CDR3 is TGTGCCAGCAGTTTAAGTAGGGGTTCTGAAGCTTTCTTT.

The DNA for the CDR3 is TGTGCCAGCAGTACCTACCCCGATGGAGATGAGCAGTTCTTC. Translating gives CASSTYPDGDEQFF. This chain uses TRBV28 with TRBJ2-1; D gene uncertain. The CDR3 covers 14 residues. Trimming stripped 5 bases from V and 8 bases from J, with 16 bases between. CDR1 MDHEN and CDR2 SYDVKM come from the germline V gene.

The chain couples TRBV18 to TRBJ1-6; D possibly corresponds to TRBD1 (5 bases). V was trimmed by 2 bases and J by 12 bases, leaving 14 bases between them. The CDR3 sequence is 14 residues long. Per the germline V gene, CDR1 is KGHSH and CDR2 is LQKENI. The DNA for the CDR3 is TGTGCCAGCTCACCAGGGACTTGGAGTGGACCCCTCCACTTT. Translating it yields CASSPGTWSGPLHF.

The chain recombines TRBV9 with TRBJ1-1; the match to TRBD1 covers 7 bases. CDR1 is SGDLS and CDR2 is YYNGEE in the germline V gene. The trim removed 3 bases at V and 3 bases at J, leaving 8 bases unmatched. The CDR3 covers 15 residues. CDR3 loop: CASSGPDRRDTEAFF. CDR3 sequence (DNA): TGTGCCAGCAGCGGACCGGACAGGCGAGACACTGAAGCTTTCTTT. The full variable domain, rest sourced from reference TRBV9 and TRBJ1-1, is DSGVTQTPKHLITATGQRVTLRCSPRSGDLSVYWYQQSLDQGLQFLIQYYNGEERAKGNILERFSAQQFPDLHSELNLSSLELGDSALYFCASSGPDRRDTEAFFGQGTRLTVV.

J is TRBJ1-1 and V is TRBV28, with 9 bases that match TRBD1. CDR1 is MDHEN, CDR2 SYDVKM, per germline. The CDR3 sequence is 13 residues long. The V segment lost 5 bases and the J segment 5 bases; nucleotides outside the gene matches: 3. CDR3 nucleotides: TGTGCCAGCAGTGCGGACAGGGGAACTGAAGCTTTCTTT. It yields the protein CASSADRGTEAFF.

The chain is built from TRBV7-2 and TRBJ1-1; D is perhaps TRBD1 (5 bases). The CDR3 contains 15 residues. The germline CDR1 and CDR2 sequences are SGHTA and FQGNSA. The V and J ends lost 6 bases and 3 bases respectively, with 17 bases between them. CDR3 sequence: CASRPLTGPHTEAFF. CDR3 sequence (DNA): TGTGCCAGCAGACCACTAACAGGTCCCCACACTGAAGCTTTCTTT.

The rearrangement links TRBV27 to TRBJ1-1; possible D gene TRBD1, 5 bases. The CDR3 spans 13 residues. Trimming took off 8 bases at V and 4 bases at J, with 14 bases between the two ends. The germline CDR1 and CDR2 sequences are MNHEY and SMNVEV (reference sequence). CDR3 sequence: CASGSAGTTEAFF. The DNA for the CDR3 is TGTGCCAGCGGTAGTGCAGGGACCACTGAAGCTTTCTTT.

The chain uses TRBV28 and TRBJ1-5; D remains ambiguous. Deletions cut 10 bases from V and 6 bases from J, with 13 bases between. The CDR3 runs to 12 residues. Germline V gives CDR1 MDHEN, CDR2 SYDVKM. The CDR3 loop is CATNPPGQPQHF. For the CDR3, the DNA is TGTGCCACCAACCCCCCGGGTCAGCCCCAGCATTTT.

The chain joins TRBV19 to TRBJ2-2; D not resolved. The ends were cut back, 8 bases at V and 0 bases at J, with 10 bases in the middle. The CDR3 consists of 14 residues. Germline V gene lookup returns CDR1 LNHDA and CDR2 SQIVND (reference sequence). CDR3 in amino acids: CASSDGSNTGELFF. The CDR3 bases are TGTGCCAGTTCGGACGGATCGAACACCGGGGAGCTGTTTTTT. The full variable domain, completed using reference TRBV19 and TRBJ2-2, is DGGITQSPKYLFRKEGQNVTLSCEQNLNHDAMYWYRQDPGQGLRLIYYSQIVNDFQKGDIAEGYSVSREKKESFPLTVTSAQKNPTAFYLCASSDGSNTGELFFGEGSRLTVL.

This clone was counted once. The V gene is TRBV5-1, the J gene TRBJ2-1; D is unclear. The CDR3 has 14 residues. Trimming pared 4 bases from V and 0 bases from J, leaving 8 bases between. CDR1 and CDR2 (germline): SGHRS, YFSETQ. CDR3 region: CASSPLSSYNEQFF. CDR3 in DNA: TGCGCCAGCAGCCCGCTAAGCTCCTACAATGAGCAGTTCTTC.

The V and J genes are TRBV4-2 and TRBJ2-6; D might be TRBD1 (5 bases). The CDR3 extends over 16 amino acids. V lost 1 base, J lost 2 bases, and 9 bases lay in between. Germline CDR1 and CDR2: LGHNA and YNFKEQ. The CDR3 spells CASSQAQGTGANVLTF. In nucleotides, the CDR3 is TGTGCCAGCAGCCAAGCCCAGGGTACTGGGGCCAACGTCCTGACTTTC.

The gene calls are TRBV30 and TRBJ1-3; D gene uncertain. V lost 0 bases and J lost 4, with 4 bases in between. Per germline, CDR1 GTSNPN and CDR2 SVGIG (reference sequence). The CDR3 loop spans 12 amino acids. This CDR3 is CAWSVRGNTIYF. The DNA of the CDR3 is TGTGCCTGGAGTGTACGGGGAAACACCATATATTTT. The full variable domain, in which reference TRBV30 and TRBJ1-3 provide the parts outside the CDR3, is SQTIHQWPATLVQPVGSPLSLECTVEGTSNPNLYWYRQAAGRGLQLLFYSVGIGQISSEVPQNLSASRPQDRQFILSSKKLLLSDSGFYLCAWSVRGNTIYFGEGSWLTVV.

V is TRBV29-1 and J is TRBJ2-4; possibly TRBD1 for D (5 bases). V dropped 4 bases and J dropped 5 bases, with 12 bases sitting between them. In germline, CDR1 is SQVTM, CDR2 ANQGSEA. The CDR3 runs to 13 residues. CDR3 in DNA: TGCAGCGTTGCCGGCAGGGCTCAAAACATTCAGTACTTC. This sequence encodes CSVAGRAQNIQYF.

This rearrangement joins TRBV27 to TRBJ1-4, with 7 positions matching TRBD1. V shed 5 bases and J 12 bases; nucleotides not matched to a gene: 15. This CDR3 comprises 15 residues. Germline loops: CDR1 MNHEY, CDR2 SMNVEV (reference sequence). DNA of the CDR3: TGTGCCAGCAGTCCCCAGACGACAGGGCGGAGAGAACTGTTTTTT. Protein sequence: CASSPQTTGRRELFF.

The rearrangement uses TRBV13 and TRBJ1-5; perhaps TRBD1 as D (6 bases). CDR3 length: 14 residues. The germline V gene has CDR1 PRHDT and CDR2 FYEKMQ (reference sequence). Trimming pared 0 bases from V and 7 bases from J, leaving 10 bases between. CDR3: CASSLGQGKQPQHF. For the CDR3, the DNA is TGTGCCAGCAGCTTAGGGCAGGGGAAACAGCCCCAGCATTTT.

As regards this clone: At the DNA level, this CDR3 is encoded by other sequences in the same sample as well. The gene calls are TRBV6-4 and TRBJ2-3; D is ambiguous. Trimming removed 0 bases at V and 3 bases at J, with 10 bases between. Germline V gene sequence: CDR1 MRHNA, CDR2 SNTAGT. The length of the CDR3 is 15 residues. The CDR3 region has the DNA TGTGCCAGCAGTGACTCGGCAGGAAGTACAGATACGCAGTATTTT. Translating it yields CASSDSAGSTDTQYF.

The chain links TRBV29-1 to TRBJ1-1, with D hard to call. This CDR3 contains 11 residues. Germline V gives CDR1 SQVTM, CDR2 ANQGSEA. V was clipped by 6 bases and J by 3 bases, with 8 bases between them. CDR3 region: CSVTTDTEAFF. CDR3 coding DNA: TGCAGCGTGACTACGGACACTGAAGCTTTCTTT.

The chain uses TRBV10-3 and TRBJ1-1; D is undetermined. The CDR3 sequence is 15 residues long. Germline CDR1 ENHRY, CDR2 SYGVKD. V lost 0 bases and J 4 bases, leaving 12 bases between the germline ends. CDR3 nucleotides: TGTGCCATCAGTGAGTCGAATTGGGGTAGCACTGAAGCTTTCTTT. It yields the protein CAISESNWGSTEAFF.

This chain joins TRBV6-5 and TRBJ2-5; 10 bases align to TRBD2. The V gene end was trimmed by 7 bases and the J gene end by 4 bases; junction bases not matched to a gene: 3. Per the germline V gene, CDR1 is MNHEY and CDR2 is SVGAGI. The CDR3 covers 13 residues. CDR3 coding DNA: TGTGCCAGCAAGCGACTAGCGGGAGAGACCCAGTACTTC. This encodes CASKRLAGETQYF.

V and J are TRBV29-1 and TRBJ2-2, with D maybe TRBD1 (6 bases). The CDR3 covers 15 residues. Germline CDR1 reads SQVTM; CDR2 reads ANQGSEA. Trimming pared 6 bases from V and 1 base from J, leaving 15 bases between. As DNA, the CDR3 is TGCAGCGTCCTCGCCAGGGGCCAGAACACCGGGGAGCTGTTTTTT. The encoded protein is CSVLARGQNTGELFF.

This sequence joins TRBV29-1 and TRBJ2-1, with unresolved D. Trimming took 7 bases from V and 9 from J, leaving 16 bases between them. Germline assignment: CDR1 SQVTM and CDR2 ANQGSEA. The CDR3 contains 12 residues. CDR3 bases: TGCAGCGCTCGGGCGCAAGGGATTGAGCAGTTCTTC. Translation: CSARAQGIEQFF.

This sequence joins TRBV5-4 and TRBJ2-3, with 8 bases aligning to TRBD1. CDR1 and CDR2 from the germline V gene are SGHNT and YYREEE (reference sequence). The CDR3 is 13 amino acids. V trimming: 4 bases; J trimming: 4 bases; junction bases outside the gene matches: 2. CDR3 coding DNA: TGTGCCAGCAGCCCACAGGGGGCAGATACGCAGTATTTT. This codes for CASSPQGADTQYF.

The V gene is TRBV12-5, the J gene TRBJ2-7, with D perhaps given as TRBD1 or TRBD2 (5 bases each). Germline CDR1 reads LGHNT; CDR2 reads FRNRAP. V dropped 0 bases and J dropped 0 bases, with 15 bases sitting between them. The CDR3 consists of 17 residues. CDR3 residues: CASGLVLGTGNSYEQYF. CDR3 in DNA: TGTGCTAGTGGTTTGGTACTAGGGACCGGCAACTCCTACGAGCAGTACTTC.

The chain employs TRBV7-3 and TRBJ2-2; D not resolved. The germline V gene has CDR1 SGHTA and CDR2 FQGTGA. CDR3 size: 16 residues. The germline V and J ends were trimmed by 0 bases and 1 base, with 9 bases remaining between them. The CDR3 loop reads CASSLTAPQNTGELFF. The CDR3 coding sequence is TGTGCCAGCAGCTTAACGGCACCTCAGAACACCGGGGAGCTGTTTTTT.

The CDR3 DNA is TGTGCCAGCAGCACTGGTTGGGGGGCCGCGAGCACTGAAGCTTTCTTT. Translation gives CASSTGWGAASTEAFF. The chain carries TRBV5-6 and TRBJ1-1; perhaps TRBD1 as D (6 bases). The V and J ends lost 4 bases and 4 bases respectively, with 20 bases between them. The CDR3 has 16 amino acids. Germline CDR1 and CDR2: SGHDT and YYEEEE.

This chain joins TRBV7-9 and TRBJ1-3, with D possibly being TRBD1 (5 bases). Germline CDR1 reads SEHNR; CDR2 reads FQNEAQ (reference sequence). The CDR3 has 15 residues. Trimming removed 7 bases at V and 4 bases at J, with 17 bases between. The CDR3 region has the DNA TGTGCCAGCACCACCAGCCAGGGATCCGGAAACACCATATATTTT. Protein sequence: CASTTSQGSGNTIYF.